By sample share, the clone carrying this TCR beta chain is medium-sized. The CDR3 consists of 13 residues. After removal of 5 bases from V and 8 bases from J, the junction contained 7 bases not matched to a gene. TRBV12-4/TRBJ1-2 clonotypes were amplified with adaptor-ligated barcode primers. MiXCR, applied by TCRdb to the multiplex PCR reads, yields one record per CDR3 protein. The sample contains over a thousand distinct CDR3 sequences, roughly 15% of which appear only once. The TCR was taken from a female donor with breast cancer. The source material was naive CD4+ T cells sorted from blood. The subset denotes: naive CD4+ T cells, CD4+CD45RA+CD25-. The gene calls are TRBV12-3 or TRBV12-4 and TRBJ1-2; 8 nucleotides match TRBD1. The CDR3, as DNA: TGTGCCAGCAGTGTGACAGGACAGGGAGGCTACACCTTC. Its translation: CASSVTGQGGYTF.